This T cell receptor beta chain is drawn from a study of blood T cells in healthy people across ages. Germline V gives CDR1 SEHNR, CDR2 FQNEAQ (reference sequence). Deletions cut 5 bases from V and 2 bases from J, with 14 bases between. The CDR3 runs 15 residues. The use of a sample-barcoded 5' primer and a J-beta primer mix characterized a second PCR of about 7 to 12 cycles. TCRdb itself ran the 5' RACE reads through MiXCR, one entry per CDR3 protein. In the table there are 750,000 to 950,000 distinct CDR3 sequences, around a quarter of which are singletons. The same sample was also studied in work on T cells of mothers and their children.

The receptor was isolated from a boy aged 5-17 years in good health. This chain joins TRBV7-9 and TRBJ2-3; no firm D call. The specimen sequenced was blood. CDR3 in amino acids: CASSHSGRNTDTQYF. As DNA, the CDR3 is TGTGCCAGCAGCCATTCAGGAAGGAACACAGATACGCAGTATTTT.